The 21 T cell receptor beta chains below were found in one sample sequenced in a study of human T cells and chemical hapten exposure (dated by TCRdb to about 2021). This specimen's time point label, interpreted: patch test 1, 2 weeks after DPC sensitization. Reading the label with the study, this specimen's treatment or condition is: therapeutic diphenylcyclopropenone sensitization with weekly scalp DPC. The protocol used for the library was RACE. Sequencer: NextSeq 500. TCRdb trimmed public reads at Q25 via fastp, called clones via MiXCR and kept in-frame beta chains. CDR3 protein sequences are deduplicated, and each keeps its most common genes and DNA. The table for this sample lists roughly 100,000 distinct CDR3 sequences; about 10% of them were counted only once. The top ten constitute roughly 3.3% of the sample. Sequences were derived from whole blood, sampled in connection with sensitization to the hapten diphenylcyclopropenone (DPC). The receptors stem from a woman aged 40 to 50 with alopecia areata. Some clones in this sample may be carry-over from other donors' samples.

The genes are TRBV5-4 and TRBJ2-3, with D unclear. The V end lost 4 bases, the J end lost 6 bases, and 9 bases lay between the germline ends. CDR3 size: 12 residues. From germline, CDR1 is SGHNT and CDR2 YYREEE (reference sequence). The CDR3 coding sequence is TGTGCCAGCAGCATACTGGCGGATACGCAGTATTTT. Protein product: CASSILADTQYF.

This clonotype was counted many times. This chain uses TRBV7-2 with TRBJ2-5; D is undetermined. V dropped 0 bases and J dropped 0 bases, with 5 bases sitting between them. This CDR3 has 14 amino acids. CDR1 and CDR2 (germline): SGHTA, FQGNSA. The DNA of the CDR3 is TGTGCCAGCAGCTTAGCTAGGTACCAAGAGACCCAGTACTTC. It translates to CASSLARYQETQYF.

The chain has TRBV4-3 and TRBJ1-2, with D unresolved. The V and J ends lost 4 bases and 3 bases respectively, with 18 bases between them. Germline assignment: CDR1 LGHNA and CDR2 YSLEER. The CDR3 is made up of 16 amino acids. CDR3 residues: CASSPAASQIDYGYTF. The CDR3 DNA follows: TGCGCCAGCAGCCCGGCGGCGTCACAGATCGACTATGGCTACACCTTC.

The sample holds a few counts of this clonotype. The rearrangement joins TRBV2 to TRBJ2-6, with 7 bases matching TRBD2. The ends lost 8 bases at V and 1 base at J; junction bases unmatched: 2. Germline V gives CDR1 SNHLY, CDR2 FYNNEI. The CDR3 consists of 14 residues. For the CDR3, the DNA is TGTGCCAGCCGGGGGGTATCTGGGGCCAACGTCCTGACTTTC. Amino acid sequence: CASRGVSGANVLTF.

This clonotype came up a few times. V gene TRBV9 combines with J gene TRBJ2-7; 10 bases fit TRBD1. The CDR3 length is 13 residues. Germline CDR1 SGDLS, CDR2 YYNGEE. V dropped 2 bases and J dropped 6; count of bases not matched to a gene: 2. Here the CDR3 reads CASSVGQGTEQYF. The CDR3 DNA reads TGTGCCAGCAGCGTGGGACAGGGGACCGAGCAGTACTTC.

This clonotype was recorded at least ten times. CDR3 bases: TGTGCCAGCAGGCCACTAGCGGGGGGTCACACCGGGGAGCTGTTTTTT. This codes for CASRPLAGGHTGELFF. The chain recombines TRBV12-3 or TRBV12-4 with TRBJ2-2; 12 positions match TRBD2. Trimming removed 6 bases from V and 3 bases from J; junction bases left unmatched: 5. The CDR3 contains 16 residues.

This clonotype was observed at least ten times. J is TRBJ1-4 and V is TRBV9; D ambiguous. This CDR3 spans 14 amino acids. V lost 2 bases and J 3 bases, leaving 8 bases between the germline ends. CDR1 and CDR2 (germline): SGDLS, YYNGEE. Here the CDR3 reads CASSVDLANEKLFF. The DNA for the CDR3 is TGTGCCAGCAGCGTCGACTTGGCTAATGAAAAACTGTTTTTT.

This clonotype has a count of ten or more. This sequence joins TRBV20-1 and TRBJ1-6; TRBD1 aligns across 8 bases. The CDR3 spans 14 residues. The germline V gene has CDR1 DFQATT and CDR2 SNEGSKA (reference sequence). Trimming at V came to 3 bases and at J to 7 bases, leaving 5 bases not matched to a gene. The CDR3 DNA reads TGCAGTGCTAGGCCCGGGACAGGAAATTCACCCCTCCACTTT. Its protein is CSARPGTGNSPLHF.

The sample holds a few counts of this clonotype. The chain links TRBV5-6 to TRBJ2-7, with D maybe TRBD1 (6 bases). The germline V and J ends were trimmed by 1 base and 7 bases, with 9 bases remaining between them. Per germline, CDR1 SGHDT and CDR2 YYEEEE. CDR3 length: 12 amino acids. CDR3 protein: CASSLSTGEQYF. In DNA, the CDR3 is TGTGCCAGCAGCTTGTCCACAGGGGAGCAGTACTTC. Looking up the rest from reference TRBV5-6 and TRBJ2-7 gives the full variable domain: DAGVTQSPTHLIKTRGQQVTLRCSPKSGHDTVSWYQQALGQGPQFIFQYYEEEERQRGNFPDRFSGHQFPNYSSELNVNALLLGDSALYLCASSLSTGEQYFGPGTRLTVT.

This clonotype showed up many times. J is TRBJ1-3 and V is TRBV18, with TRBD1 matching over 9 bases. The ends lost 6 bases at V and 0 bases at J; junction bases unmatched: 12. This CDR3 spans 18 amino acids. The germline V gene encodes CDR1 KGHSH and CDR2 LQKENI. The CDR3: CASSYIGTGRVSGNTIYF. The CDR3, as DNA: TGTGCCAGCTCTTATATCGGGACAGGGCGAGTCTCTGGAAACACCATATATTTT.

This clonotype came up many times. The CDR3 DNA follows: TGTGCCAGCAGCACCGGGAGCTCCTACAATGAGCAGTTCTTC. Protein sequence: CASSTGSSYNEQFF. The rearrangement joins TRBV9 to TRBJ2-1; a weak D match, TRBD2 (6 bases). Germline CDR1 SGDLS, CDR2 YYNGEE. Trimming removed 4 bases from V and 0 bases from J, with 8 bases in between. This CDR3 comprises 14 residues.

This clonotype was observed many times. J is TRBJ2-7 and V is TRBV2; 10 nucleotides align to TRBD1. Per germline, CDR1 SNHLY and CDR2 FYNNEI. The junction had 4 bases not matched to a gene; V was cut back by 7 bases and J by 1 base. The CDR3 is made up of 14 amino acids. The CDR3 reads CASKTGGTSYEQYF. The CDR3 DNA is TGTGCCAGCAAGACAGGGGGCACTTCCTACGAGCAGTACTTC.

About this clonotype itself: A much larger clone sits a single nucleotide away, making a read error possible. The chain carries TRBV12-3 or TRBV12-4 and TRBJ1-2; the match to TRBD1 covers 9 bases. The CDR3 has 14 amino acids. The CDR3 sequence: CASSRGQGSYGCTF. The CDR3 bases are TGTGCCAGCAGTAGAGGACAGGGGTCCTATGGCTGCACCTTC.

J is TRBJ1-4 and V is TRBV6-5; D not resolved. Between the trimmed V and J ends, which lost 2 bases and 6 bases, there was a span of 7 bases. CDR3 length: 13 residues. CDR1 is MNHEY, CDR2 SVGAGI, per germline. The CDR3 coding sequence is TGTGCCAGCAGTTACGATCAGTATGAAAAACTGTTTTTT. The encoded protein is CASSYDQYEKLFF.

Ten or more counts support this clonotype. V gene TRBV4-1 combines with J gene TRBJ1-5, with D maybe TRBD1 (5 bases). Germline CDR1 MGHRA, CDR2 YSYEKL. The V and J ends lost 4 bases and 3 bases respectively, with 16 bases between them. The CDR3 contains 16 residues. The CDR3 bases are TGCGCCAGCAGCCCGAACCCGAGCGGGGCCAATCAGCCCCAGCATTTT. The encoded protein is CASSPNPSGANQPQHF.

This clonotype has at least ten counts. V and J are TRBV12-3 or TRBV12-4 and TRBJ1-2; 10 bases match TRBD1. V dropped 9 bases and J dropped 0; count of bases not matched to a gene: 7. The CDR3 consists of 15 residues. The DNA of the CDR3 is TGTGCCAGTTCGGACAGGGGGGCAGCTAACTATGGCTACACCTTC. Protein sequence: CASSDRGAANYGYTF.

A word on this clonotype: This could be a read error, since a much larger clone is one nucleotide away. This chain links TRBV7-8 with TRBJ1-2; D perhaps matches TRBD1 (6 bases). The germline V gene encodes CDR1 SGHVS and CDR2 FQNEAQ. The CDR3 has 12 amino acids. The V and J ends lost 1 base and 10 bases respectively, with 10 bases between them. The CDR3 loop reads CASSLGGPDYTF. In DNA form, the CDR3 reads TGTGCCAGCAGCTTAGGGGGGCCCGACTACACCTTC.

The rearrangement uses TRBV7-9 and TRBJ1-2, with D perhaps TRBD1 (5 bases). Trimming removed 4 bases from V and 4 bases from J, with 16 bases in between. Germline CDR1 reads SEHNR; CDR2 reads FQNEAQ (reference sequence). The CDR3 extends over 15 amino acids. The CDR3 coding sequence is TGTGCCAGCAGCTCCGCCGCGGGACTCCTCTATGGCTACACCTTC. Protein product: CASSSAAGLLYGYTF.

This clonotype was counted ten times or more. This chain uses TRBV5-5 with TRBJ2-3; possibly TRBD1 for D (6 bases). Germline V gene sequence: CDR1 SGHKS, CDR2 YYEKEE (reference sequence). Trimming removed 0 bases at V and 5 bases at J, with 13 bases between. This CDR3 has 15 residues. CDR3 protein: CASSLGLSGVDTQYF. Written as DNA, the CDR3 is TGTGCCAGCAGCTTGGGGTTGTCAGGGGTAGATACGCAGTATTTT. The complete variable domain, with remaining parts taken from reference TRBV5-5 and TRBJ2-3, reads DAGVTQSPTHLIKTRGQQVTLRCSPISGHKSVSWYQQVLGQGPQFIFQYYEKEERGRGNFPDRFSARQFPNYSSELNVNALLLGDSALYLCASSLGLSGVDTQYFGPGTRLTVL.

This clonotype has only a few counts. The V and J genes are TRBV15 and TRBJ2-1; a weak D match, TRBD2 (6 bases). CDR1 LNHNV and CDR2 YYDKDF come from the germline V gene (reference sequence). The CDR3 loop spans 12 amino acids. The V and J ends lost 5 bases and 10 bases respectively, with 12 bases between them. CDR3: CATSSHGGEQFF. The CDR3, as DNA: TGTGCCACCAGCTCTCATGGAGGGGAGCAGTTCTTC.

The table lists this clonotype with many counts. V usage is TRBV20-1 and J usage is TRBJ2-4, with 7 bases matching TRBD2. Unmatched junction bases numbered 7, after V lost 8 bases and J lost 0 bases. CDR1 and CDR2 (germline): DFQATT, SNEGSKA (reference sequence). This CDR3 is built from 14 residues. The chain's CDR3 is CSSLTGGAKNIQYF. CDR3 nucleotides: TGCAGTTCCCTAACGGGGGGAGCCAAAAACATTCAGTACTTC.